These 9 T cell receptor beta chains were all obtained from the same sample, sequenced in a study of identical twins. TCRdb ran MiXCR on the 5' RACE reads and lists one entry per CDR3 protein. The profile shows 210,000 or so distinct CDR3 sequences, 15% to 20% of them singletons. This sample was also put to use in a study of T cells expressing NK-cell markers.

Sequencing used CD8+ T cells sorted from blood. All receptors derive from a woman aged 18-29 years in good health.

The chain is built from TRBV7-8 and TRBJ2-1, with 10 positions matching TRBD2. The germline V gene has CDR1 SGHVS and CDR2 FQNEAQ. The CDR3 sequence is 15 residues long. The V segment lost 3 bases and the J segment 4 bases; nucleotides outside the gene matches: 3. CDR3 residues: CASSFGLAEYNEQFF. The CDR3 bases are TGTGCCAGCAGCTTCGGACTAGCGGAGTACAATGAGCAGTTCTTC.

There are a few counts of this clonotype. The chain recombines TRBV30 with TRBJ2-1; 8 nucleotides line up with TRBD2. V lost 0 bases, J lost 2 bases, and 6 bases stayed unmatched. The CDR3 contains 16 residues. Germline loops: CDR1 GTSNPN, CDR2 SVGIG (reference sequence). CDR3 in amino acids: CAWSVPAGAAYNEQFF. For the CDR3, the DNA is TGTGCCTGGAGTGTACCAGCGGGAGCGGCCTACAATGAGCAGTTCTTC.

Only a few counts were recorded for this clonotype. This chain links TRBV6-5 with TRBJ2-7; 9 bases line up with TRBD2. Germline values: CDR1 MNHEY, CDR2 SVGAGI. The CDR3 extends over 15 amino acids. The junction had 6 bases not matched to a gene; V was cut back by 3 bases and J by 3 bases. CDR3 loop: CASSYLGREGYEQYF. CDR3 DNA sequence: TGTGCCAGCAGTTATTTGGGGCGGGAGGGCTACGAGCAGTACTTC.

The chain joins TRBV12-3 or TRBV12-4 to TRBJ2-2, with D unresolved. V was cut by 3 bases and J by 0 bases, with 8 bases left in between. The CDR3 loop spans 15 amino acids. The CDR3 DNA reads TGTGCCAGCAGTTTTCGGCCCACGAACACCGGGGAGCTGTTTTTT. This sequence encodes CASSFRPTNTGELFF.

The rearrangement uses TRBV9 and TRBJ1-1; a possible D gene is TRBD1 (6 bases). Trimming removed 3 bases from V and 4 bases from J, with 16 bases in between. The CDR3 spans 15 residues. Germline CDR1 is SGDLS and CDR2 is YYNGEE. The CDR3 sequence: CASSGLGGEGTEAFF. The CDR3, as DNA: TGTGCCAGCAGCGGATTAGGGGGGGAAGGCACTGAAGCTTTCTTT.

This clonotype showed up just a few times. V gene TRBV10-3 combines with J gene TRBJ2-1; D is perhaps TRBD2 (6 bases). Germline values: CDR1 ENHRY, CDR2 SYGVKD. Trimming took 10 bases from V and 10 from J, leaving 26 bases between them. The length of the CDR3 is 15 residues. Here the CDR3 reads CATSEGDWTSGEQFF. CDR3 nucleotide sequence: TGTGCCACATCCGAAGGGGACTGGACGAGCGGGGAGCAGTTCTTC.

The chain combines TRBV29-1 with TRBJ1-1; tentative D call: TRBD1 (5 bases). The CDR3 contains 12 residues. Trimming cost V 6 bases and J 7 bases, with 15 bases left between them. Germline CDR1 and CDR2: SQVTM and ANQGSEA. CDR3: CSVDGNRNEAFF. CDR3 sequence (DNA): TGCAGCGTCGACGGGAACAGGAATGAAGCTTTCTTT. Full variable domain (remainder filled in from reference TRBV29-1 and TRBJ1-1): SAVISQKPSRDICQRGTSLTIQCQVDSQVTMMFWYRQQPGQSLTLIATANQGSEATYESGFVIDKFPISRPNLTFSTLTVSNMSPEDSSIYLCSVDGNRNEAFFGQGTRLTVV.

At least ten counts were recorded for this clonotype. This chain joins TRBV5-1 and TRBJ1-4; no definite D call. Germline V lookup: CDR1 SGHRS, CDR2 YFSETQ. V was shortened by 5 bases and J by 0 bases, with 8 bases between the two germline ends. The CDR3 totals 14 residues. The CDR3 is CASRSDATNEKLFF. The DNA of the CDR3 is TGCGCCAGCAGGTCGGACGCAACTAATGAAAAACTGTTTTTT.

This sequence joins TRBV6-2 or TRBV6-3 and TRBJ2-1, with 7 positions matching TRBD2. Germline-derived CDR1 and CDR2 are MNHEY and SVGEGT. CDR3 length equals 14 residues. V was clipped by 2 bases and J by 7 bases; unmatched bases: 5. CDR3 protein: CASSYVYGGNEQFF. CDR3 coding DNA: TGTGCCAGCAGTTACGTATACGGGGGGAATGAGCAGTTCTTC.